The present TCR beta chain was sequenced within a study of T cell responses to AZD1222 COVID-19 vaccine. Study-wide findings and caveats: The peak T cell response came first, and repertoires were sampled only after it. Baseline testing showed seropositivity in only six or seven AZD1222 recipients.

Only in-frame clones appear in the TCRdb table, and some are missing; sequencing was by immunoSEQ multiplex PCR. The sample lists some 120,000 clones, just under 95% occurring once. This clone has just one count. The target antigen is unknown. V lost 3 bases, J lost 2 bases, and 10 bases lay in between. This CDR3 contains 14 residues. Germline V gives CDR1 LNHDA, CDR2 SQIVND (reference sequence). The sequence derives from an adult in good health. The chain employs TRBV19 and TRBJ1-1; D not resolved. The material sequenced was peripheral blood, taken on day 0 of AZD1222 vaccination. CDR3 in amino acids: CASSILGSNTEAFF. Here the CDR3 DNA reads TGTGCCAGTAGTATCCTGGGTTCTAACACTGAAGCTTTCTTT. Based on the CDR3 plus reference TRBV19 and TRBJ1-1, the full variable domain is DGGITQSPKYLFRKEGQNVTLSCEQNLNHDAMYWYRQDPGQGLRLIYYSQIVNDFQKGDIAEGYSVSREKKESFPLTVTSAQKNPTAFYLCASSILGSNTEAFFGQGTRLTVV.